This entry describes one TCR beta chain. Its antigen is unidentified. Expressed TCRB transcripts were sequenced, since all the RNA that had been isolated was reverse transcribed. The repertoire was sequenced with immunoSEQ multiplex PCR; TCRdb's copy has only in-frame clones and lacks some. Of around 710,000 clones in the sample, 9.5% to 15% were seen once. This entry is derived from a study of beta chain features in type 1 diabetes. Notes on the study in general: People with Type 1 diabetes carried modestly yet significantly shorter TCRB CDR3s in all four CD4+ subsets.

The sample consisted of naive CD4+ T cells from blood. This TCR was sampled from a man aged 30-40 years with type 1 diabetes.

The CDR3 DNA is TGCGCCAGCAGCTTGGCACCGGGGGGAGGCACAGATACGCAGTATTTT. It is translated as CASSLAPGGGTDTQYF. The chain has TRBV5-1 and TRBJ2-3; 7 nucleotides line up with TRBD2. V was clipped by 0 bases and J by 1 base; unmatched bases: 5. The CDR3 contains 16 residues. Looked up from germline, CDR1 is SGHRS and CDR2 is YFSETQ.